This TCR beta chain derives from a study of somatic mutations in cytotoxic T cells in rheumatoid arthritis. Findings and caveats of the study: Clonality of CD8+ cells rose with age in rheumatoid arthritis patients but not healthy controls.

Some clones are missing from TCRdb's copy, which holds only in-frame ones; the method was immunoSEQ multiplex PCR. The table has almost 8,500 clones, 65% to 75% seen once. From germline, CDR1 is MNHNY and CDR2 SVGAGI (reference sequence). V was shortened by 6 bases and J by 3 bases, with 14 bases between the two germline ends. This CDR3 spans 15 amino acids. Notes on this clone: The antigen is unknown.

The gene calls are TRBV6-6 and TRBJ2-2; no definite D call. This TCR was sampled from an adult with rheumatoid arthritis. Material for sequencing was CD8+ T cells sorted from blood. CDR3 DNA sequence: TGTGCCAGCAGACGAACCCCGTGGGACACCGGGGAGCTGTTTTTT. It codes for CASRRTPWDTGELFF.